This T cell receptor beta chain stems from a study of breast tumors, draining lymph nodes, adjacent tissues. Worth noting for this clonotype: The antigen is unknown.

The lymph nodes were axillary draining lymph nodes from breast cancer patients. The CDR3 consists of 13 residues. Germline V gives CDR1 MDHEN, CDR2 SYDVKM. Trimming stripped 7 bases from V and 1 base from J, with 10 bases between. TCRdb re-derived calls from the multiplex PCR reads in MiXCR, one entry per CDR3 protein. The data hold 130,000 or so distinct CDR3 sequences, with over 25% observed a single time. Study results and limitations: Luminal-like breast cancer showed significantly greater tumor-nontumor repertoire similarity than basal-like breast cancer did.

The specimen sequenced was axillary lymph node tissue. The chain is built from TRBV28 and TRBJ1-1; D is undetermined. The sequence came from a female donor with breast cancer. Some clones in this sample may be carry-over from other donors' samples. The CDR3 region has the DNA TGTGCCAGCACCAGACTCCGGAACACTGAAGCTTTCTTT. Its translation is CASTRLRNTEAFF.